This TCR beta chain originates from a study of T cells in localized non-small cell lung cancer. Notes on the study in general: Sequencing was restricted to one tumor region; therefore, heterogeneity remains possible. Uninvolved adjacent lung, not tumor, had the highest T cell clonality. Longer overall survival was linked to higher blood T cell density.

Worth noting for this clone: Its target is unknown.

Trimming removed 8 bases at V and 6 bases at J, with 11 bases between. CDR3 length: 12 residues. CDR1 MNHNS and CDR2 SASEGT come from the germline V gene. The protocol was immunoSEQ multiplex PCR, while the TCRdb copy is restricted to in-frame clones and leaves out a portion. This table has over 30,000 clones, 80% to 90% appearing once. The rearrangement joins TRBV6-1 to TRBJ1-5, with D unresolved. The source was peripheral blood, collected before any cancer treatment. This TCR derives from a woman between 40 and 69 years old with stage I lung adenocarcinoma. The CDR3 DNA follows: TGTGCCAGCGACAATCAACTTCAGCCCCAGCATTTT. Protein product: CASDNQLQPQHF.